Sequencing of this T cell receptor (beta chain) was carried out in a study of control samples from healthy donors and cancer patients. Germline loops: CDR1 MNHEY, CDR2 SVGEGT. The CDR3 is 14 residues long. V was cut by 4 bases and J by 7 bases, with 14 bases left in between. The repertoire was sequenced with immunoSEQ multiplex PCR; TCRdb's copy has only in-frame clones and lacks some. Counted here are roughly 26,000 clones, roughly 85% occurring once; the ten biggest clones make up around 6.7%. This sequence was found in a woman aged 55-75 years with head and neck cancer. The V gene is TRBV6-2 or TRBV6-3, the J gene TRBJ1-5; weak D call: TRBD1 (5 bases). The specimen was PBMCs. CDR3 nucleotides: TGTGCCAGCAGTTCCGGGTGGGGCTACCAGCCCCAGCATTTT. This codes for CASSSGWGYQPQHF.